This TCR beta chain emerged from a study of blood T cell repertoires in COVID-19. Study-level background: Sites across the United States, Italy and Spain contributed samples from acute and convalescent COVID-19. T cells, B-cell-depleted T cells, or PBMCs supplied cDNA or gDNA.

Authors' analysis steps: Amplification of reference gene primers provided the estimated nucleated cell counts. The assay was immunoSEQ multiplex PCR, and TCRdb's table has in-frame clones only and misses some. V, J and clone size are those of that table, while D and trimming were read from the DNA. Among 45,000 to 65,000 clones listed, about 85% were seen once. CDR1 and CDR2 (germline): MNHNY, SVGAGI (reference sequence). Germline trimming cut 6 bases from V and 7 bases from J; bases unmatched to any gene: 13. This CDR3 comprises 17 residues. The chain carries TRBV6-6 and TRBJ2-2, with 11 bases aligning to TRBD1. Sequencing used peripheral blood. This sequence was found in a woman of 80 years or more with acute or convalescent COVID-19. This CDR3 is CASSRPRDRGAIGELFF. As DNA, the CDR3 is TGTGCCAGCAGCCGACCCCGGGACAGGGGGGCGATCGGGGAGCTGTTTTTT.